The present TCR beta chain was sequenced within a study of shared clonotypes between healthy human individuals. Sequencing used immunoSEQ multiplex PCR; TCRdb keeps in-frame clones, though not all of them. The table records 2 million to 3 million clones, 80% to 95% of them present only once. Per the germline V gene, CDR1 is SGDLS and CDR2 is YYNGEE. J was trimmed by 3 bases and V by 4 bases; bases with no gene match: 4. CDR3 length: 14 residues. Input material: naive CD4+ T cells from PBMCs. The subset was: CD45RA+ positively selected. The TCR was taken from a man younger than 30 in good health. Some clones in this sample may be carry-over from other donors' samples. The gene calls are TRBV9 and TRBJ2-7, with 10 positions matching TRBD2. The chain's CDR3 is CASSYRTSGYEQYF. In nucleotides, the CDR3 is TGTGCCAGCAGCTATAGGACTAGCGGCTACGAGCAGTACTTC.